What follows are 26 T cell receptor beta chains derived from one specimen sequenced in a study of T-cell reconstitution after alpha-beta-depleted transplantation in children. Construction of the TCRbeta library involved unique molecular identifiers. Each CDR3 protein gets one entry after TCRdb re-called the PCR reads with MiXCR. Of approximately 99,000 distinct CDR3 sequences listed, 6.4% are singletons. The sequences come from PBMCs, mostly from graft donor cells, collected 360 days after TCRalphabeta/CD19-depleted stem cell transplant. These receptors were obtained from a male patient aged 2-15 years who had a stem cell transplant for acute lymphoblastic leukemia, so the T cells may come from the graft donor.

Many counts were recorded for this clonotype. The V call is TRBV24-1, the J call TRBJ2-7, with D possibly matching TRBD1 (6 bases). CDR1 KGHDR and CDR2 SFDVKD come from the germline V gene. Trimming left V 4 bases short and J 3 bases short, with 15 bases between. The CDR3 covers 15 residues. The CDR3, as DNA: TGTGCCACCAGTGAAAAGACAGGACCTATCTACGAGCAGTACTTC. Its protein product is CATSEKTGPIYEQYF.

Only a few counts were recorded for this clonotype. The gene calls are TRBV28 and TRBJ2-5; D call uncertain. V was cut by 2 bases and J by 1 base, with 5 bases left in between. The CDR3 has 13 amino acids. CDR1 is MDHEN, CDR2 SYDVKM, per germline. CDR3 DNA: TGTGCCAGCAGTTTACGGAGCCAAGAGACCCAGTACTTC. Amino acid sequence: CASSLRSQETQYF.

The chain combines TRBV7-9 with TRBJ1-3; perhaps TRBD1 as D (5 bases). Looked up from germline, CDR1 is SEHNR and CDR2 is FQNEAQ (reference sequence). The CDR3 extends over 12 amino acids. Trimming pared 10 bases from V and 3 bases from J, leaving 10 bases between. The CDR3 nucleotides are TGTGCCACGGGGCTCGTTGGAAACACCATATATTTT. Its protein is CATGLVGNTIYF.

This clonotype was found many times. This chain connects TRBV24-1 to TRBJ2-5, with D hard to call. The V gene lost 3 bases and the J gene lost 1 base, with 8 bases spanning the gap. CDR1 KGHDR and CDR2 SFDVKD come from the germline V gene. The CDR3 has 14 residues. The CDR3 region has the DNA TGTGCCACCAGTGATCCTATGGTCCAAGAGACCCAGTACTTC. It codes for CATSDPMVQETQYF.

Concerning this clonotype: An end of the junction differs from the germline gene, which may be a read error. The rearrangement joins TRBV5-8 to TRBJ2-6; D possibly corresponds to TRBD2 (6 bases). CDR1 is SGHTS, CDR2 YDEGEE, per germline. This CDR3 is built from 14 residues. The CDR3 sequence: CASSLGGGANFLTF. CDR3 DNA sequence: TGTGCCAGCAGCCTGGGAGGTGGGGCCAACTTCCTGACTTTC.

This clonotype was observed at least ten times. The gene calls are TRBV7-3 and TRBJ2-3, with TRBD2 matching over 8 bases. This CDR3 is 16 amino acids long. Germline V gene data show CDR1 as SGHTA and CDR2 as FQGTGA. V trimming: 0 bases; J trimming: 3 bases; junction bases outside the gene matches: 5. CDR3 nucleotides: TGTGCCAGCAGCTTAACTTCGGGGGGGAAGACAGATACGCAGTATTTT. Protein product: CASSLTSGGKTDTQYF.

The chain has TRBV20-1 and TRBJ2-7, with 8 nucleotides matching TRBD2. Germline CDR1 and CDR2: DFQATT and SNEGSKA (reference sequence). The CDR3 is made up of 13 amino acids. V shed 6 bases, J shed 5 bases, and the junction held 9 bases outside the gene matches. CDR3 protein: CSARGGARNEQYF. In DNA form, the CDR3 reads TGCAGTGCCCGGGGGGGTGCCAGGAACGAGCAGTACTTC.

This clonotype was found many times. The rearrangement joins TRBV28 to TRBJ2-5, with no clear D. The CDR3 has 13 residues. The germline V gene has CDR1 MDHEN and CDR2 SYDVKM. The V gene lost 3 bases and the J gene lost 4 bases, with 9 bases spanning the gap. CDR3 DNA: TGTGCCAGCAGTTTTAAGTTCGGAGAGACCCAGTACTTC. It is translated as CASSFKFGETQYF.

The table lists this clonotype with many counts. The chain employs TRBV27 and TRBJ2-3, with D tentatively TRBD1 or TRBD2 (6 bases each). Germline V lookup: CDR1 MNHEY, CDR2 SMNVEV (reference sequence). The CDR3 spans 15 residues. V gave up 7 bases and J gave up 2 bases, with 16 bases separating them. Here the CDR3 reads CASTLGGRYTDTQYF. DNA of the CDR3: TGTGCCAGCACCCTAGGGGGGAGGTACACAGATACGCAGTATTTT.

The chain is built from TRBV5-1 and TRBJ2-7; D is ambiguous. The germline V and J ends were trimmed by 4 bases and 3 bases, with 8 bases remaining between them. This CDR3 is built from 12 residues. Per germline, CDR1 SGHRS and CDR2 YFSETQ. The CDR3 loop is CASSQGFYEQYF. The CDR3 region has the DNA TGCGCCAGCAGCCAAGGGTTCTACGAGCAGTACTTC.

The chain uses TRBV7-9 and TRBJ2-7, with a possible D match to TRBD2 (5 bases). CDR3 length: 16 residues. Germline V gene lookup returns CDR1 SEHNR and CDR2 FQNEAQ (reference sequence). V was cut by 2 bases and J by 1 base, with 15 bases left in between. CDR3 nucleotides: TGTGCCAGCAGCTTATCGGGCAGGAGGCCGTCCTACGAGCAGTACTTC. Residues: CASSLSGRRPSYEQYF.

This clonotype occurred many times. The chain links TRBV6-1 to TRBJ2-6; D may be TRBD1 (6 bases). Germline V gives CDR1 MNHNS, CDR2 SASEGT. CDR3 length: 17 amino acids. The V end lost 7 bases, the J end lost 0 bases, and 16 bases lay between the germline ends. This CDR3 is CASIVDSFYSGANVLTF. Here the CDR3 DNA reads TGTGCCAGCATAGTGGACAGCTTTTACTCTGGGGCCAACGTCCTGACTTTC.

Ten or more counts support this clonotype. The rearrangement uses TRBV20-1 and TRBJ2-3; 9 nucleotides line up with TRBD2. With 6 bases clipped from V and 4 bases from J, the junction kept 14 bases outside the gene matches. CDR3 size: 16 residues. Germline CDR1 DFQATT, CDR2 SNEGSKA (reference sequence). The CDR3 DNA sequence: TGCAGTGCCCCAAGACTAGCGGAGTGGGAAGCAGATACGCAGTATTTT. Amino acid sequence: CSAPRLAEWEADTQYF.

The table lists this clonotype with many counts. The CDR3 DNA follows: TGCGCCAGCGGGTGGACAGGGTGGACTGAAGCTTTCTTT. Residues: CASGWTGWTEAFF. This chain joins TRBV5-1 and TRBJ1-1; 8 nucleotides match TRBD1. The CDR3 contains 13 residues. CDR1 and CDR2 (germline): SGHRS, YFSETQ. Trimming removed 7 bases from V and 5 bases from J; junction bases left unmatched: 7.

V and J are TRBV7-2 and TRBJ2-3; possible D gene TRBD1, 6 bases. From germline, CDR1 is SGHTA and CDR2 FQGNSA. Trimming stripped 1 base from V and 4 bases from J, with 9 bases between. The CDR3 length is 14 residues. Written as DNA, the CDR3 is TGTGCCAGCAGCTTAGAGGACAGCGCAGATACGCAGTATTTT. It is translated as CASSLEDSADTQYF.

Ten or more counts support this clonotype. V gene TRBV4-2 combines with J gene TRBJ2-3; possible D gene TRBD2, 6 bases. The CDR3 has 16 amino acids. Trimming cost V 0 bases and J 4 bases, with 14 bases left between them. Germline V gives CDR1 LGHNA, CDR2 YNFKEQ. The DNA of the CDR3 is TGTGCCAGCAGCCAAGACCCTAGCGTGAGGGCAGATACGCAGTATTTT. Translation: CASSQDPSVRADTQYF.

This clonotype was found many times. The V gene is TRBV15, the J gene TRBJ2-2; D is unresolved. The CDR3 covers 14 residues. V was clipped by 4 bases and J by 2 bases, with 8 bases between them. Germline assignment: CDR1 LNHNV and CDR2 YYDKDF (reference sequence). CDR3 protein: CATSTRINTGELFF. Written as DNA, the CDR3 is TGTGCCACCAGCACCCGTATTAACACCGGGGAGCTGTTTTTT.

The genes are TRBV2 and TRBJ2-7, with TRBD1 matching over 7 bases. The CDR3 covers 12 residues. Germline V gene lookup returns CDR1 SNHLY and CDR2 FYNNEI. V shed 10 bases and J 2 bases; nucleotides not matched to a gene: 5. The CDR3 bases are TGTGCCAACATACAGGGGACCTACGAGCAGTACTTC. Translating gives CANIQGTYEQYF.

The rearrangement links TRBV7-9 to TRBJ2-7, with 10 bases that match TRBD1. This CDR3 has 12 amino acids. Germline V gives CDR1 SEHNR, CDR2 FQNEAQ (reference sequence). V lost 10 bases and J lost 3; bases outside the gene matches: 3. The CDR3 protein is CATRDRGYEQYF. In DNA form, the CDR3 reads TGTGCCACCAGGGACAGGGGCTACGAGCAGTACTTC.

The CDR3 coding sequence is TGTGCCAGCAGCTGGGGGCAGTTTCTGGAGACCCAGTACTTC. Its protein is CASSWGQFLETQYF. The J gene is TRBJ2-5, the V gene TRBV28; D possibly corresponds to TRBD1 (6 bases). CDR3 length: 14 residues. Germline CDR1 is MDHEN and CDR2 is SYDVKM. Deletions cut 6 bases from V and 5 bases from J, with 16 bases between.

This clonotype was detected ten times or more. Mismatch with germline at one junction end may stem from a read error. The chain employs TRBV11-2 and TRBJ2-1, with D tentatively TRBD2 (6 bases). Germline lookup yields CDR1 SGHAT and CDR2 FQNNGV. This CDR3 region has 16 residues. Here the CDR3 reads CASSGGSGSSYNEQFF. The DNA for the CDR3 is TGTGCTAGCAGTGGGGGGTCGGGGAGCTCCTACAATGAGCAGTTCTTC.

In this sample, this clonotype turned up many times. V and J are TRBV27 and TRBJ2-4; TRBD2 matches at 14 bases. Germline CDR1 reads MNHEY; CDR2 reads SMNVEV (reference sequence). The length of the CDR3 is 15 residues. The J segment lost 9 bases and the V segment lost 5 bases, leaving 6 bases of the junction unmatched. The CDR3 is CASSQTSGRAGIQYF. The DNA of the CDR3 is TGTGCCAGCAGTCAGACTAGCGGGAGGGCCGGCATTCAGTACTTC.

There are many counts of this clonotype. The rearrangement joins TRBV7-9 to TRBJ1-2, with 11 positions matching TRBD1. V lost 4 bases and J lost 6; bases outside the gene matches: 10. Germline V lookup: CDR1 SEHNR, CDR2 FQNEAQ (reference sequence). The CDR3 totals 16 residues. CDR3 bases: TGTGCCAGCAGCTCCTTCTTCGTGGGACAGGGGGATGGCTACACCTTC. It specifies CASSSFFVGQGDGYTF.

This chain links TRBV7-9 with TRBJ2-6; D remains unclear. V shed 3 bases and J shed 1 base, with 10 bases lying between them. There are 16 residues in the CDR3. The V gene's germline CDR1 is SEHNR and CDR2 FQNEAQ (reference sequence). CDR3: CASSFPLGSGANVLTF. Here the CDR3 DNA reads TGTGCCAGCAGCTTCCCCCTGGGGTCTGGGGCCAACGTCCTGACTTTC.

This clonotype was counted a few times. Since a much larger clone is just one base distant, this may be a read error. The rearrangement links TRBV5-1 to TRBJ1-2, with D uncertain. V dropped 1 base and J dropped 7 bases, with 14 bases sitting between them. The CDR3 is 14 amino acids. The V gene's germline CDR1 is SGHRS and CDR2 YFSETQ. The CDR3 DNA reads TGCGCCAGCAGCTTGAGGAGATTTTCTACTGGCTACACCTTC. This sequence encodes CASSLRRFSTGYTF.

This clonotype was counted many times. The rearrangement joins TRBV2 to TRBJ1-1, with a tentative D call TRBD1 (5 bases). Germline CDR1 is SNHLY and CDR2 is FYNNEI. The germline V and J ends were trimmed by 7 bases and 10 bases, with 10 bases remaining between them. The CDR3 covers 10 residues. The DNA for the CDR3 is TGTGCCAGCACTACAGGAGGAGCTTTCTTT. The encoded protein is CASTTGGAFF.